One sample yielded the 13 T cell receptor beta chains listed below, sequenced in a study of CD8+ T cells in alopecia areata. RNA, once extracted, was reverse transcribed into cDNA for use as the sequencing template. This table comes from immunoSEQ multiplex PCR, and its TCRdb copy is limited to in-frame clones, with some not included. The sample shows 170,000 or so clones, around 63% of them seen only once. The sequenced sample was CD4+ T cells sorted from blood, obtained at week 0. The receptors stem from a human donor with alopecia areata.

The CDR3 DNA sequence: TGTGCCAGCAGCTTAGTAGATGAAAAACTGTTTTTT. The encoded protein is CASSLVDEKLFF. This sequence joins TRBV7-6 and TRBJ1-4; no definite D call. This CDR3 region has 12 residues. CDR1 SGHVS and CDR2 FNYEAQ come from the germline V gene. Trimming removed 1 base at V and 6 bases at J, with 3 bases between.

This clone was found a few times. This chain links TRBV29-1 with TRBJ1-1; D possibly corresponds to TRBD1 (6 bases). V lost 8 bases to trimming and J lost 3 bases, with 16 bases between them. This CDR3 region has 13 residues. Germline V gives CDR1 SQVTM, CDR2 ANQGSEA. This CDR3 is CSQRTVRDTEAFF. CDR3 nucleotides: TGCAGCCAGAGGACAGTTCGAGACACTGAAGCTTTCTTT.

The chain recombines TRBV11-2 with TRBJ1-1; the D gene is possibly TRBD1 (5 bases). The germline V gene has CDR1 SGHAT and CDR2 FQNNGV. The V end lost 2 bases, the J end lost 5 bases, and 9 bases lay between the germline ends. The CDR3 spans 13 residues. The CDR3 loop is CASSLMGGTEAFF. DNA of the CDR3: TGTGCCAGCAGCTTAATGGGGGGGACTGAAGCTTTCTTT.

DNA of the CDR3: TGTGCCAGCAGTTTGGGGGGGTCCCCCTACGAGCAGTACTTC. Its translation is CASSLGGSPYEQYF. The chain uses TRBV6-6 and TRBJ2-7; 7 bases match TRBD2. The germline V gene encodes CDR1 MNHNY and CDR2 SVGAGI (reference sequence). CDR3 size: 14 residues. J lost 2 bases, V lost 4 bases, and 5 bases had no gene match.

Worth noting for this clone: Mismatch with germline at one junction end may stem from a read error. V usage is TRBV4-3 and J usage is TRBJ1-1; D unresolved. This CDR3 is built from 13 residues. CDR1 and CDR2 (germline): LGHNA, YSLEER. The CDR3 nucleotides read TGCGCCAGCGGCCAGAGAGTGGGCACTGAAGCTTTCTTT. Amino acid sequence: CASGQRVGTEAFF.

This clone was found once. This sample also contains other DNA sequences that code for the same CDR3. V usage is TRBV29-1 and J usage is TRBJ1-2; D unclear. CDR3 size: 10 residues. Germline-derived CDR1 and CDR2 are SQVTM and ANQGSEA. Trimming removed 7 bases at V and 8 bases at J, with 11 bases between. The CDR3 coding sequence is TGCAGCGCCGACCGTGGAGGCTACACCTTC. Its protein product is CSADRGGYTF.

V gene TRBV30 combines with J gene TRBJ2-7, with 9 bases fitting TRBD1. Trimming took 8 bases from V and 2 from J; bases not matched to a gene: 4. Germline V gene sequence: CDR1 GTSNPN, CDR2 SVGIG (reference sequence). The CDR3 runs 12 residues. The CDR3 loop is CASGQGPYEQYF. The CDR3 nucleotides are TGTGCCAGCGGACAGGGGCCCTACGAGCAGTACTTC.

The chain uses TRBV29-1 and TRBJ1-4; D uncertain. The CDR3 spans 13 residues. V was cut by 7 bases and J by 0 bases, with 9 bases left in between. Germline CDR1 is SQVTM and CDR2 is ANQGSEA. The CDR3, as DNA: TGCAGCGGCCAGTATGCAACTAATGAAAAACTGTTTTTT. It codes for CSGQYATNEKLFF.

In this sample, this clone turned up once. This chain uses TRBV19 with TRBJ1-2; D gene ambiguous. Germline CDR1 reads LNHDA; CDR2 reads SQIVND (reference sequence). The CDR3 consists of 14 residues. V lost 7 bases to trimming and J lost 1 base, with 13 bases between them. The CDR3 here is CASMDGLYNYGYTF. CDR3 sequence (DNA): TGTGCCAGTATGGACGGACTCTATAACTATGGCTACACCTTC. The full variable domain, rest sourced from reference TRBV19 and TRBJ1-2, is DGGITQSPKYLFRKEGQNVTLSCEQNLNHDAMYWYRQDPGQGLRLIYYSQIVNDFQKGDIAEGYSVSREKKESFPLTVTSAQKNPTAFYLCASMDGLYNYGYTFGSGTRLTVV.

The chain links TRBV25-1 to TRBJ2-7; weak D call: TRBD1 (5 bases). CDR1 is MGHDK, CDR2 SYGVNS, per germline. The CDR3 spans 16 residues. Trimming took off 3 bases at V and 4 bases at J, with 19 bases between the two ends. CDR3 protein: CASSDRAAGMRYEQYF. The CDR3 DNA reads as TGTGCCAGCAGTGACAGGGCGGCAGGGATGAGGTACGAGCAGTACTTC.

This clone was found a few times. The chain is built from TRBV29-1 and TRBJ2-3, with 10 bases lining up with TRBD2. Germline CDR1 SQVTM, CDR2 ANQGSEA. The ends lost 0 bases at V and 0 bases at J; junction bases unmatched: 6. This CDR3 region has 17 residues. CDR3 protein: CSVEDSTSGTSTDTQYF. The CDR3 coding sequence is TGCAGCGTTGAAGATTCCACTAGCGGGACTAGCACAGATACGCAGTATTTT.

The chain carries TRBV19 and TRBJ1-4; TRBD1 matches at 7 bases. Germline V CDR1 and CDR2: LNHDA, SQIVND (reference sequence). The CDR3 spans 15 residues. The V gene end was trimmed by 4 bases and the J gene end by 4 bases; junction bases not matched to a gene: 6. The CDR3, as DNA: TGTGCCAGTAGTAGGGGTGGGACAGATAATGAAAAACTGTTTTTT. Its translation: CASSRGGTDNEKLFF.

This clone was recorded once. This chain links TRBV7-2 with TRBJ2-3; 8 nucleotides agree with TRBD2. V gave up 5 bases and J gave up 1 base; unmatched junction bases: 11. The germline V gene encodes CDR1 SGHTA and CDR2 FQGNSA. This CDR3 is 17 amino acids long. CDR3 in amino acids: CASSPGRAGGRTDTQYF. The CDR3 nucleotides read TGTGCCAGCAGCCCGGGGAGGGCGGGGGGCCGCACAGATACGCAGTATTTT.